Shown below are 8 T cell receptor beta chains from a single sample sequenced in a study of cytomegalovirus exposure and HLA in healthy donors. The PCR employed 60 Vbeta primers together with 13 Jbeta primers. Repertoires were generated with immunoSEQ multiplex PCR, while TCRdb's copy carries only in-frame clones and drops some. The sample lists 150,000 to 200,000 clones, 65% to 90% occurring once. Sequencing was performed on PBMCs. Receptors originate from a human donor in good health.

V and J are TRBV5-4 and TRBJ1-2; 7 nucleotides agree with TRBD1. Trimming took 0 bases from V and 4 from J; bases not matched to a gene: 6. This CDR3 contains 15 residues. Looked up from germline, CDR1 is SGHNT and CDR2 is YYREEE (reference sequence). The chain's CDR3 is CASSLDMGQTYGYTF. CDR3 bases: TGTGCCAGCAGCTTGGACATGGGACAGACCTATGGCTACACCTTC.

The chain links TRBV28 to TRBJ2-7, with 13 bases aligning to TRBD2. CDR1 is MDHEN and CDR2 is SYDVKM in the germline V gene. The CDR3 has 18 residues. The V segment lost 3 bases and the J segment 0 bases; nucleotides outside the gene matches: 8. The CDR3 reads CASSFEGLAGAYSYEQYF. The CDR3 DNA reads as TGTGCCAGCAGTTTCGAAGGACTAGCGGGGGCCTACTCCTACGAGCAGTACTTC.

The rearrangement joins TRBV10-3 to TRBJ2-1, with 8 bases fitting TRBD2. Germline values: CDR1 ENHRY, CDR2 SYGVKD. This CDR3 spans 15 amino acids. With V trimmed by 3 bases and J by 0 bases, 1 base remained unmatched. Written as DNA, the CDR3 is TGTGCCATCAGTGACGCGGGGGGCTCCTACAATGAGCAGTTCTTC. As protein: CAISDAGGSYNEQFF.

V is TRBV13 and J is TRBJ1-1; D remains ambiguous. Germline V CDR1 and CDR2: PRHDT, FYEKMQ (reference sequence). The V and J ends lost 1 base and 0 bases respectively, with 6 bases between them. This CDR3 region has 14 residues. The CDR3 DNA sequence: TGTGCCAGCAGCTTAGTCGTCGTGAACACTGAAGCTTTCTTT. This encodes CASSLVVVNTEAFF.

The CDR3 loop reads CASSPGKDTPGTDTQYF. The CDR3 DNA reads as TGTGCCAGCTCGCCCGGAAAGGACACTCCGGGCACAGATACGCAGTATTTT. This chain links TRBV18 with TRBJ2-3; TRBD1 might be the D (5 bases). This CDR3 spans 17 amino acids. Trimming pared 6 bases from V and 1 base from J, leaving 20 bases between. In germline, CDR1 is KGHSH, CDR2 LQKENI.

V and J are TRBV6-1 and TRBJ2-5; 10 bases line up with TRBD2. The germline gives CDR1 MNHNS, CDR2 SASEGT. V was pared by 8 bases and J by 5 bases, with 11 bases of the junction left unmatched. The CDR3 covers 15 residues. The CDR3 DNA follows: TGTGCCAGCGGGGTAGGCCTAGCGGGGGAGGAGACCCAGTACTTC. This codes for CASGVGLAGEETQYF.

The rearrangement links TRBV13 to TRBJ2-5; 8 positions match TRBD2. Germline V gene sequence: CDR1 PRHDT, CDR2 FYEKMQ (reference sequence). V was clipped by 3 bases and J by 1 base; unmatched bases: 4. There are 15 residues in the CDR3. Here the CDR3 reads CASSFGGGTQETQYF. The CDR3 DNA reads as TGTGCCAGCAGCTTCGGGGGGGGAACCCAAGAGACCCAGTACTTC.

CDR3 in amino acids: CASSQGLSGNTIYF. The DNA of the CDR3 is TGTGCCAGCAGTCAAGGACTTAGTGGAAACACCATATATTTT. V usage is TRBV5-4 and J usage is TRBJ1-3; D is unclear. Trimming took off 5 bases at V and 3 bases at J, with 12 bases between the two ends. Germline V CDR1 and CDR2: SGHNT, YYREEE (reference sequence). This CDR3 region has 14 residues.